This passage covers 31 T cell receptor beta chains from one sample sequenced in a study of blood T cell repertoires in COVID-19. The table came from immunoSEQ multiplex PCR; TCRdb's copy has only in-frame clones and leaves some out. Of around 450,000 clones listed, 75% to 90% were seen once; the top ten hold approximately 4.5%. Specimen: peripheral blood. The receptors come from a woman aged 25 to 39 with acute or convalescent COVID-19.

The chain joins TRBV15 to TRBJ1-2, with no clear D. The germline V gene encodes CDR1 LNHNV and CDR2 YYDKDF (reference sequence). Deletions cut 0 bases from V and 3 bases from J, with 8 bases between. The CDR3 runs 14 residues. CDR3 sequence: CATSRDLGDYGYTF. In DNA, the CDR3 is TGTGCCACCAGCAGAGATCTGGGAGACTATGGCTACACCTTC.

Remarks on this clone: The same CDR3 is also encoded by other DNA sequences in this sample. This rearrangement joins TRBV6-5 to TRBJ2-5; D may be TRBD1 (6 bases). The CDR3 has 14 residues. Germline-derived CDR1 and CDR2 are MNHEY and SVGAGI. Trimming shortened V by 2 bases and J by 2 bases, and 9 bases separated the two germline ends. Written as DNA, the CDR3 is TGTGCCAGCAGTTACCGAGGGGGACAAGAGACCCAGTACTTC. Translation gives CASSYRGGQETQYF.

V and J are TRBV28 and TRBJ1-2; 7 bases are a match to TRBD1. This CDR3 is 13 amino acids long. After removal of 5 bases from V and 8 bases from J, the junction contained 8 bases not matched to a gene. In germline, CDR1 is MDHEN, CDR2 SYDVKM. CDR3 region: CASSVDRVQGYTF. The CDR3 nucleotides are TGTGCCAGCAGTGTAGACAGGGTTCAGGGCTACACCTTC.

This clone appeared once. CDR3 bases: TGTGCCAGCTCATCAAAGACAGATCTTATTGCAGATACGCAGTATTTT. This encodes CASSSKTDLIADTQYF. J is TRBJ2-3 and V is TRBV18; TRBD1 might be the D (5 bases). Deletions cut 5 bases from V and 4 bases from J, with 19 bases between. The CDR3 is 16 residues long. Germline assignment: CDR1 KGHSH and CDR2 LQKENI.

This chain uses TRBV28 with TRBJ1-1, with 8 bases fitting TRBD1. This CDR3 contains 13 residues. The J segment lost 9 bases and the V segment lost 6 bases, leaving 9 bases of the junction unmatched. Germline CDR1 MDHEN, CDR2 SYDVKM. The DNA of the CDR3 is TGTGCCAGCAGCATTGTCTCAGGGGGCAAAGCTTTCTTT. Protein: CASSIVSGGKAFF.

This rearrangement joins TRBV2 to TRBJ1-1; D not resolved. The length of the CDR3 is 12 residues. Germline assignment: CDR1 SNHLY and CDR2 FYNNEI. Trimming shortened V by 6 bases and J by 5 bases, and 10 bases separated the two germline ends. The CDR3, as DNA: TGTGCCAGCAGGGCAGAGGTTACTGAAGCTTTCTTT. This sequence encodes CASRAEVTEAFF.

The rearrangement uses TRBV5-1 and TRBJ1-4, with 9 bases matching TRBD1. The CDR3 is 15 residues long. Germline V CDR1 and CDR2: SGHRS, YFSETQ. V was clipped by 2 bases and J by 11 bases; unmatched bases: 10. DNA of the CDR3: TGCGCCAGCAGCTTAGAGCCGGGACAGGGCGGTAAACTGTTTTTT. As protein: CASSLEPGQGGKLFF.

Written as DNA, the CDR3 is TGCGCCAGCAGCCAAGATCGGAGGGGGGAGCTGTTTTTT. This encodes CASSQDRRGELFF. This rearrangement joins TRBV4-1 to TRBJ2-2, with a weak D call TRBD2 (5 bases). Trimming removed 0 bases at V and 8 bases at J, with 7 bases between. Germline CDR1 MGHRA, CDR2 YSYEKL. This CDR3 comprises 13 residues.

A single count supports this clone. J is TRBJ2-2 and V is TRBV5-1, with D perhaps matching TRBD1 (6 bases). CDR1 is SGHRS, CDR2 YFSETQ, per germline. Trimming took 6 bases from V and 1 from J, leaving 10 bases between them. CDR3 size: 14 residues. The CDR3, as DNA: TGCGCCAGCAAGGGGACATTGAACACCGGGGAGCTGTTTTTT. Its translation is CASKGTLNTGELFF.

This rearrangement joins TRBV30 to TRBJ1-5; tentative D call: TRBD1 (5 bases). Trimming left V 0 bases short and J 6 bases short, with 12 bases between. The CDR3 has 14 amino acids. The germline V gene has CDR1 GTSNPN and CDR2 SVGIG (reference sequence). This chain's CDR3 is CAWSVWGGSQPQHF. CDR3 bases: TGTGCCTGGAGTGTTTGGGGGGGGAGTCAGCCCCAGCATTTT. The variable domain in full, with the rest retrieved from reference TRBV30 and TRBJ1-5, is SQTIHQWPATLVQPVGSPLSLECTVEGTSNPNLYWYRQAAGRGLQLLFYSVGIGQISSEVPQNLSASRPQDRQFILSSKKLLLSDSGFYLCAWSVWGGSQPQHFGDGTRLSIL.

J is TRBJ1-2 and V is TRBV25-1; D is unresolved. The CDR3 sequence is 17 residues long. V was pared by 4 bases and J by 6 bases, with 24 bases between. Germline CDR1 is MGHDK and CDR2 is SYGVNS. The DNA for the CDR3 is TGTGCCAGCAGTGGGGAGGGCAGGAGGACCATAATCGATGGCTACACCTTC. Translation: CASSGEGRRTIIDGYTF.

The chain carries TRBV2 and TRBJ2-6; D might be TRBD1 (6 bases). In germline, CDR1 is SNHLY, CDR2 FYNNEI. The CDR3 covers 15 residues. The chain's CDR3 is CDWGTYPRGANVLTF. DNA for the CDR3: TGTGACTGGGGGACATATCCAAGGGGGGCCAACGTCCTGACTTTC.

Only one count was recorded for this clone. J is TRBJ1-3 and V is TRBV9; D perhaps matches TRBD1 (5 bases). The V gene lost 0 bases and the J gene lost 4 bases, with 17 bases spanning the gap. Per the germline V gene, CDR1 is SGDLS and CDR2 is YYNGEE. The CDR3 has 17 amino acids. The CDR3 reads CASSVATAGVAGNTIYF. Written as DNA, the CDR3 is TGTGCCAGCAGCGTAGCTACGGCGGGGGTCGCGGGAAACACCATATATTTT. Together with reference TRBV9 and TRBJ1-3, the CDR3 gives the full variable domain: DSGVTQTPKHLITATGQRVTLRCSPRSGDLSVYWYQQSLDQGLQFLIQYYNGEERAKGNILERFSAQQFPDLHSELNLSSLELGDSALYFCASSVATAGVAGNTIYFGEGSWLTVV.

This clone was seen once. The chain has TRBV28 and TRBJ2-7; the D is unclear. CDR3 length: 14 residues. Per the germline V gene, CDR1 is MDHEN and CDR2 is SYDVKM. V lost 4 bases to trimming and J lost 6 bases, with 16 bases between them. CDR3 nucleotides: TGTGCCAGCAGTTCCCCGATGTTGCCGGGCGAGCAGTACTTC. This encodes CASSSPMLPGEQYF.

The rearrangement uses TRBV27 and TRBJ1-1; D is possibly TRBD1 (5 bases). The CDR3 consists of 16 residues. V lost 6 bases and J 0 bases, leaving 17 bases between the germline ends. The V gene's germline CDR1 is MNHEY and CDR2 SMNVEV (reference sequence). CDR3 nucleotide sequence: TGTGCCAGCAGCCCCTTCCTGACAGAGATGAACACTGAAGCTTTCTTT. Translated: CASSPFLTEMNTEAFF.

The rearrangement joins TRBV2 to TRBJ2-3, with 9 bases lining up with TRBD2. J was trimmed by 4 bases and V by 2 bases; bases with no gene match: 4. The germline CDR1 and CDR2 sequences are SNHLY and FYNNEI. This CDR3 has 15 amino acids. In DNA form, the CDR3 reads TGTGCCAGCAGTGAATCTAGCGGGGCGGCAGATACGCAGTATTTT. This gives the protein CASSESSGAADTQYF.

The chain recombines TRBV5-4 with TRBJ2-3, with 7 bases identical to TRBD2. Per the germline V gene, CDR1 is SGHNT and CDR2 is YYREEE (reference sequence). V lost 4 bases to trimming and J lost 5 bases; unmatched junction nucleotides: 4. CDR3 length: 13 amino acids. CDR3 in DNA: TGTGCCAGCAGCGGTGGGAGGGGAGATACGCAGTATTTT. Translated, it gives CASSGGRGDTQYF. The variable domain in full, with the rest retrieved from reference TRBV5-4 and TRBJ2-3, is ETGVTQSPTHLIKTRGQQVTLRCSSQSGHNTVSWYQQALGQGPQFIFQYYREEENGRGNFPPRFSGLQFPNYSSELNVNALELDDSALYLCASSGGRGDTQYFGPGTRLTVL.

CDR3: CASSGGHLSNTGELFF. For the CDR3, the DNA is TGTGCCAGCAGCGGGGGACACCTCTCGAACACCGGGGAGCTGTTTTTT. This chain joins TRBV5-5 and TRBJ2-2, with D possibly TRBD1 on 6 matching bases. The CDR3 has 16 amino acids. CDR1 and CDR2 from the germline V gene are SGHKS and YYEKEE (reference sequence). V was trimmed by 4 bases and J by 0 bases, leaving 13 bases between them.

J is TRBJ2-7 and V is TRBV3-1 (or the pseudogene TRBV3-2); TRBD1 matches 8 bases. The V and J ends lost 2 bases and 2 bases, in that order; junction bases with no gene match: 5. The CDR3 runs 15 residues. Per the germline V gene, CDR1 is LGHDT and CDR2 is YNNKEL (reference sequence). CDR3 residues: CASSQPGGPAYEQYF. As DNA, the CDR3 is TGTGCCAGCAGCCAACCAGGGGGCCCTGCCTACGAGCAGTACTTC.

J is TRBJ2-3 and V is TRBV20-1; no clear D. The CDR3 length is 11 residues. CDR1 is DFQATT, CDR2 SNEGSKA, per germline (reference sequence). Trimming took 6 bases from V and 9 from J, leaving 13 bases between them. The CDR3 region has the DNA TGCAGTGCCCCGTCCCACCTAACGCAGTATTTT. Encoded protein: CSAPSHLTQYF.

The gene calls are TRBV21-1 and TRBJ2-7; the D call TRBD1 from the table was never checked on the DNA. TRBV21-1 is described as a pseudogene. The CDR3 spans 16 residues. In DNA form, the CDR3 reads TGTGCCAGCAGCGCAGATAGGGGCAGACTCTCCTACGAGCAGTACTTC. It yields the protein CASSADRGRLSYEQYF.

The V and J genes are TRBV19 and TRBJ2-2; 7 positions agree with TRBD1. Germline CDR1 reads LNHDA; CDR2 reads SQIVND (reference sequence). The trim removed 8 bases at V and 5 bases at J, leaving 5 bases unmatched. The CDR3 contains 13 residues. The CDR3 sequence is CASWGQSTGELFF. The DNA for the CDR3 is TGTGCCAGTTGGGGACAGAGTACCGGGGAGCTGTTTTTT.

The chain joins TRBV29-1 to TRBJ1-2; D perhaps matches TRBD1 (6 bases). The CDR3 is 14 residues long. Trimming left V 4 bases short and J 3 bases short, with 15 bases between. Germline V gene lookup returns CDR1 SQVTM and CDR2 ANQGSEA. The DNA of the CDR3 is TGCAGCGTTGTTGTGGGGGGGCTCGACTATGGCTACACCTTC. This gives the protein CSVVVGGLDYGYTF.

In this sample, this clone turned up once. The V call is TRBV19, the J call TRBJ2-7, with 12 bases that match TRBD1. With V trimmed by 4 bases and J by 6 bases, 7 bases remained unmatched. The CDR3 is made up of 15 amino acids. Looked up from germline, CDR1 is LNHDA and CDR2 is SQIVND (reference sequence). DNA for the CDR3: TGTGCCAGTAGTAAGGTCGGGACAGGGGGCGGCGAGCAGTACTTC. This sequence encodes CASSKVGTGGGEQYF.

The rearrangement joins TRBV6-5 to TRBJ2-2; D gene unclear. The CDR3 spans 15 residues. Germline-derived CDR1 and CDR2 are MNHEY and SVGAGI. Trimming removed 7 bases from V and 4 bases from J, with 16 bases in between. The CDR3 nucleotides are TGTGCCAGCACAGCATGGGCAGTAAGCACCGGGGAGCTGTTTTTT. Translated, it gives CASTAWAVSTGELFF.

CDR3 sequence (DNA): TGTGCCAGCTCACCAAAGACAGGGCCCCAGCATTTT. As protein: CASSPKTGPQHF. The chain combines TRBV18 with TRBJ1-5, with D possibly TRBD1 on 6 matching bases. The CDR3 has 12 amino acids. The ends were cut back, 2 bases at V and 9 bases at J, with 8 bases in the middle. CDR1 KGHSH and CDR2 LQKENI come from the germline V gene.

This clone appeared once. The chain combines TRBV6-5 with TRBJ1-3, with 7 bases aligning to TRBD1. Unmatched junction bases numbered 12, after V lost 7 bases and J lost 12 bases. Germline V gene sequence: CDR1 MNHEY, CDR2 SVGAGI. This CDR3 spans 13 amino acids. CDR3 sequence: CASTEVRGTDIYF. CDR3 sequence (DNA): TGTGCCAGCACCGAAGTCAGGGGGACAGACATATATTTT.

The V and J genes are TRBV5-5 and TRBJ2-7, with D perhaps TRBD1 (6 bases). The CDR3 totals 16 residues. From germline, CDR1 is SGHKS and CDR2 YYEKEE (reference sequence). Deletions cut 4 bases from V and 0 bases from J, with 17 bases between. CDR3 region: CASSNTGTFFSYEQYF. The CDR3 nucleotides read TGTGCCAGCAGCAACACTGGGACATTTTTCTCCTACGAGCAGTACTTC.

The chain has TRBV12-3 or TRBV12-4 and TRBJ1-5; D perhaps matches TRBD1 (6 bases). V dropped 5 bases and J dropped 15 bases, with 20 bases sitting between them. The CDR3 sequence is 13 residues long. CDR3 bases: TGTGCCAGCAGTCCGACCCGGACACAGGGAAGGCATTTT. Residues: CASSPTRTQGRHF.

The chain carries TRBV20-1 and TRBJ1-2; D unclear. CDR3 length: 14 amino acids. V lost 3 bases and J lost 4, with 15 bases in between. In germline, CDR1 is DFQATT, CDR2 SNEGSKA (reference sequence). CDR3 nucleotide sequence: TGCAGTGCTAGTGTCACAGTAGGAGGCTATGGCTACACCTTC. Its translation is CSASVTVGGYGYTF.

The CDR3 loop reads CASSRTGSTEAFF. DNA for the CDR3: TGTGCCAGCAGCCGGACAGGATCCACTGAAGCTTTCTTT. The chain recombines TRBV4-2 with TRBJ1-1; TRBD1 matches at 7 bases. CDR3 length: 13 residues. Germline V gene data show CDR1 as LGHNA and CDR2 as YNFKEQ. Trimming took 4 bases from V and 4 from J; bases not matched to a gene: 3.